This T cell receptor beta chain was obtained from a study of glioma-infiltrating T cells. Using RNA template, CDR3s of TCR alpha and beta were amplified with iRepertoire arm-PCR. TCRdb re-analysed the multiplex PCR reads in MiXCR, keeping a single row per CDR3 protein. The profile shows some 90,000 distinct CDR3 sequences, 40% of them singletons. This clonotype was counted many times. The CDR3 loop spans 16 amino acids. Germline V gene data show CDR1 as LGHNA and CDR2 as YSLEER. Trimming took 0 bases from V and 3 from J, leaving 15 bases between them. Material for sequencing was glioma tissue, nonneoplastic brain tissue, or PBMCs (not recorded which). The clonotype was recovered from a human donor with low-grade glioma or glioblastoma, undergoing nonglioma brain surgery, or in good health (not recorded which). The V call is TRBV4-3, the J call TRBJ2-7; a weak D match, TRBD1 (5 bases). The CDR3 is CASSQDVRGTYYEQYF. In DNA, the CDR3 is TGCGCCAGCAGCCAAGATGTTAGGGGAACCTACTACGAGCAGTACTTC.